Here is one T cell receptor (beta chain) with its context. The record originates from a study of blood T cells in healthy people across ages. The CDR3 contains 15 residues. V shed 6 bases, J shed 11 bases, and the junction held 17 bases outside the gene matches. With a J-beta primer mix and a sample-barcoded 5' primer, a second PCR ran about 7 to 12 cycles. TCRdb used MiXCR to reprocess the 5' RACE reads, holding one entry per CDR3 protein. The sample holds around 1,500,000 distinct CDR3 sequences, 28% seen once. The gene calls are TRBV12-3 or TRBV12-4 and TRBJ2-3; 7 bases line up with TRBD1. Sequencing was performed on blood. The TCR was taken from a woman aged 30 to 39 in good health. The CDR3 nucleotides are TGTGCCAGCAGGACAGGGAGAGGACACACAGATGTGCAGTATTTT. Amino acids: CASRTGRGHTDVQYF.